This entry lists 30 T cell receptor beta chains sequenced from one sample in a study of a mutant IDH1 vaccine in newly diagnosed glioma. Time point denoted: baseline, week 1 (first vaccination visit). Treatment given: pre-vaccination baseline after standard-of-care therapy. Sequenced by immunoSEQ multiplex PCR; TCRdb stores in-frame clones only, minus some. Here the sample spans around 99,000 clones, roughly 77% being singletons. The material was PBMCs, obtained from a glioma patient treated with radiotherapy, temozolomide or both. The receptor set was obtained from a middle-aged man with glioma.

This rearrangement joins TRBV2 to TRBJ2-7; 10 bases align to TRBD2. CDR1 is SNHLY and CDR2 is FYNNEI in the germline V gene. With 5 bases clipped from V and 6 bases from J, the junction kept 10 bases outside the gene matches. CDR3 length: 15 amino acids. CDR3 bases: TGTGCCAGCAGTCTCAAAGCGGGAGGGGGGTCCGAGCAGTACTTC. It codes for CASSLKAGGGSEQYF.

The chain employs TRBV10-1 and TRBJ1-5; D possibly corresponds to TRBD1 (6 bases). The V and J ends lost 6 bases and 2 bases respectively, with 20 bases between them. This CDR3 comprises 17 residues. Germline V gives CDR1 WNHNN, CDR2 SYGVQD (reference sequence). CDR3 in amino acids: CASRRDIALHGNQPQHF. In nucleotides, the CDR3 is TGCGCCAGCAGACGGGACATAGCCCTGCATGGCAATCAGCCCCAGCATTTT.

The chain combines TRBV9 with TRBJ1-6; maybe TRBD1 (6 bases). The V gene's germline CDR1 is SGDLS and CDR2 YYNGEE. Trimming removed 4 bases at V and 3 bases at J, with 17 bases between. The CDR3 covers 17 residues. The CDR3 reads CASSKSQQGFYNSPLHF. CDR3 DNA: TGTGCCAGCAGCAAAAGTCAACAGGGATTCTATAATTCACCCCTCCACTTT.

This clone was detected only a few times. This chain connects TRBV7-2 to TRBJ1-2; 7 bases fit TRBD1. The length of the CDR3 is 14 residues. From germline, CDR1 is SGHTA and CDR2 FQGNSA. Trimming cost V 5 bases and J 4 bases; bases outside gene matches: 7. CDR3 nucleotides: TGTGCCAGCAGCATGGACAGGCCCCTCTATGGCTACACCTTC. Protein product: CASSMDRPLYGYTF.

This clone appeared once. This chain connects TRBV7-8 to TRBJ2-7, with 9 bases that match TRBD1. The germline CDR1 and CDR2 sequences are SGHVS and FQNEAQ. CDR3 length equals 19 residues. V lost 5 bases, J lost 5 bases, and 22 bases stayed unmatched. CDR3 nucleotides: TGTGCCAGCAGCCTTAGTAGGGCCCCCCGGGGGACAGGGACCCACGAGCAGTACTTC. Its translation: CASSLSRAPRGTGTHEQYF.

The V gene is TRBV20-1, the J gene TRBJ2-1; D perhaps matches TRBD2 (6 bases). This CDR3 is 11 amino acids long. From germline, CDR1 is DFQATT and CDR2 SNEGSKA (reference sequence). With 3 bases removed from V and 7 bases from J, the gap between germline ends came to 7 bases. DNA of the CDR3: TGCAGTGCTAGCGGGGGTAATGAGCAGTTCTTC. Encoded protein: CSASGGNEQFF.

The chain couples TRBV13 to TRBJ1-2, with TRBD1 identical over 10 bases. The length of the CDR3 is 16 residues. J was trimmed by 7 bases and V by 3 bases; bases with no gene match: 11. Germline CDR1 PRHDT, CDR2 FYEKMQ (reference sequence). The CDR3 coding sequence is TGTGCCAGCAGCTTTAACATCGGGACAGGGGTTTCTGGCTACACCTTC. Protein product: CASSFNIGTGVSGYTF.

The gene calls are TRBV9 and TRBJ2-5; 8 nucleotides line up with TRBD2. Germline CDR1 SGDLS, CDR2 YYNGEE. This CDR3 is built from 15 residues. With 3 bases clipped from V and 1 base from J, the junction kept 5 bases outside the gene matches. As DNA, the CDR3 is TGTGCCAGCAGCGCGGGAGGGAGGTCCCAAGAGACCCAGTACTTC. Amino acids: CASSAGGRSQETQYF.

The chain links TRBV6-5 to TRBJ1-5; 9 bases agree with TRBD1. The germline V gene encodes CDR1 MNHEY and CDR2 SVGAGI. The CDR3 extends over 15 amino acids. V gave up 6 bases and J gave up 3 bases; unmatched junction bases: 6. The CDR3 region has the DNA TGTGCCAGCAGCGGGGACAGGGTGGTCAATCAGCCCCAGCATTTT. Translation: CASSGDRVVNQPQHF.

The gene calls are TRBV5-5 and TRBJ1-2; a weak D match, TRBD1 (5 bases). V lost 5 bases to trimming and J lost 5 bases, with 19 bases between them. The CDR3 spans 15 residues. The germline gives CDR1 SGHKS, CDR2 YYEKEE (reference sequence). The CDR3 DNA sequence: TGTGCCAGCAGGTCAGGAGAGGGGACCGCGTATGGCTACACCTTC. This encodes CASRSGEGTAYGYTF.

This clone was seen ten or more times. This chain connects TRBV9 to TRBJ2-2; D is unresolved. CDR3 size: 14 residues. V was pared by 5 bases and J by 6 bases, with 14 bases between. Germline V gene lookup returns CDR1 SGDLS and CDR2 YYNGEE. The CDR3 DNA reads as TGTGCCAGCAGTGGGCCGAATAGGGCCGGGGAGCTGTTTTTT. This translates into CASSGPNRAGELFF.

V and J are TRBV5-1 and TRBJ1-3; TRBD1 is a possible D gene (5 bases). The germline V and J ends were trimmed by 0 bases and 0 bases, with 13 bases remaining between them. The CDR3 consists of 17 residues. Germline V lookup: CDR1 SGHRS, CDR2 YFSETQ. CDR3 sequence: CASSLVGLTFSGNTIYF. The CDR3 DNA reads TGCGCCAGCAGCTTGGTGGGGCTGACCTTCTCTGGAAACACCATATATTTT.

This chain joins TRBV2 and TRBJ2-4, with 7 bases lining up with TRBD2. CDR3 size: 16 residues. Germline V gene sequence: CDR1 SNHLY, CDR2 FYNNEI. Trimming removed 6 bases from V and 3 bases from J; junction bases left unmatched: 11. The CDR3 nucleotides are TGTGCCAGCAGCCTTCTGGGAGGGTCCGGCAAAAACATTCAGTACTTC. This encodes CASSLLGGSGKNIQYF.

The V call is TRBV5-1, the J call TRBJ1-2, with 7 bases matching TRBD1. The junction had 4 bases not matched to a gene; V was cut back by 0 bases and J by 8 bases. CDR3 length: 13 residues. Per the germline V gene, CDR1 is SGHRS and CDR2 is YFSETQ. The CDR3 DNA sequence: TGCGCCAGCAGCTTGGGACAGGGACAGGGCTACACCTTC. Encoded protein: CASSLGQGQGYTF.

The chain has TRBV7-9 and TRBJ1-2, with TRBD1 as a possible D gene (5 bases). With 2 bases removed from V and 4 bases from J, the gap between germline ends came to 20 bases. This CDR3 comprises 17 residues. Germline V gives CDR1 SEHNR, CDR2 FQNEAQ (reference sequence). The DNA of the CDR3 is TGTGCCAGCAGCTTAAGCACCCCGACAGTTGTCGGCTATGGCTACACCTTC. It codes for CASSLSTPTVVGYGYTF.

This rearrangement joins TRBV4-2 to TRBJ2-1; no definite D call. V lost 3 bases and J lost 6, with 21 bases in between. The length of the CDR3 is 17 residues. Germline V gene sequence: CDR1 LGHNA, CDR2 YNFKEQ. This CDR3 reads CASSQELNSDRRNEQFF. CDR3 sequence (DNA): TGTGCCAGCAGCCAGGAGCTAAATTCGGATAGACGCAATGAGCAGTTCTTC.

Only one count was recorded for this clone. The CDR3 sequence: CASSEKSWGPVDTEAFF. As DNA, the CDR3 is TGTGCCAGCAGTGAAAAGTCCTGGGGGCCGGTAGACACTGAAGCTTTCTTT. The V gene is TRBV6-1, the J gene TRBJ1-1, with D maybe TRBD1 (6 bases). This CDR3 spans 17 amino acids. Germline V gene lookup returns CDR1 MNHNS and CDR2 SASEGT. V lost 2 bases, J lost 3 bases, and 19 bases lay in between.

J is TRBJ2-1 and V is TRBV29-1; unclear D gene. This CDR3 is 11 amino acids long. V was clipped by 0 bases and J by 8 bases, with 5 bases between them. Germline V lookup: CDR1 SQVTM, CDR2 ANQGSEA. The CDR3 bases are TGCAGCGTTGAAGATCCCCATGAGCAGTTCTTC. It specifies CSVEDPHEQFF.

V gene TRBV6-6 combines with J gene TRBJ2-7; D not resolved. The ends were cut back, 11 bases at V and 4 bases at J, with 15 bases in the middle. In germline, CDR1 is MNHNY, CDR2 SVGAGI (reference sequence). The CDR3 totals 12 residues. The CDR3: CAPKGINYEQYF. The CDR3 bases are TGTGCCCCCAAGGGAATAAATTACGAGCAGTACTTC.

The CDR3 DNA follows: TGTGCCAGCAGCTTGCCGACCTCCTACGAGCAGTACTTC. Residues: CASSLPTSYEQYF. The rearrangement joins TRBV7-9 to TRBJ2-7, with no clear D. CDR1 SEHNR and CDR2 FQNEAQ come from the germline V gene (reference sequence). CDR3 length equals 13 residues. V lost 3 bases and J 0 bases, leaving 6 bases between the germline ends.

A single count supports this clone. J is TRBJ2-7 and V is TRBV29-1; possibly TRBD1 for D (5 bases). The germline V gene has CDR1 SQVTM and CDR2 ANQGSEA. V was trimmed by 4 bases and J by 2 bases, leaving 12 bases between them. CDR3 length equals 13 residues. Here the CDR3 DNA reads TGCAGCGTTGTTCCTGACAGCGCCTACGAGCAGTACTTC. Translated: CSVVPDSAYEQYF.

CDR3 bases: TGTGCCAGCAGTTTCCTAGCGGGAACCGGGGAGCTGTTTTTT. Translation: CASSFLAGTGELFF. The genes are TRBV2 and TRBJ2-2, with 9 bases matching TRBD2. CDR1 SNHLY and CDR2 FYNNEI come from the germline V gene. V shed 5 bases and J 5 bases; nucleotides not matched to a gene: 3. This CDR3 comprises 14 residues.

V usage is TRBV9 and J usage is TRBJ1-4, with unresolved D. Germline V gene data show CDR1 as SGDLS and CDR2 as YYNGEE. Trimming took off 4 bases at V and 5 bases at J, with 9 bases between the two ends. This CDR3 spans 13 amino acids. The CDR3 nucleotides are TGTGCCAGCAGCACGGGCCCGAATGAAAAACTGTTTTTT. It encodes CASSTGPNEKLFF.

This chain connects TRBV2 to TRBJ2-3; possibly TRBD2 for D (6 bases). The CDR3 length is 15 residues. The ends were cut back, 6 bases at V and 0 bases at J, with 13 bases in the middle. Germline assignment: CDR1 SNHLY and CDR2 FYNNEI. This CDR3 is CASSGGRESTDTQYF. CDR3 sequence (DNA): TGTGCCAGCAGCGGGGGACGGGAAAGCACAGATACGCAGTATTTT.

The chain uses TRBV7-2 and TRBJ1-2; D may be TRBD1 (5 bases). V dropped 5 bases and J dropped 6 bases, with 19 bases sitting between them. The CDR3 loop spans 15 amino acids. In germline, CDR1 is SGHTA, CDR2 FQGNSA. The CDR3 DNA sequence: TGTGCCAGCAGCCGGCGGGCCCAGGGCGTCGATGGCTACACCTTC. It is translated as CASSRRAQGVDGYTF.

The chain is built from TRBV28 and TRBJ1-4, with D hard to call. V shed 2 bases and J shed 4 bases, with 11 bases lying between them. The CDR3 runs to 15 residues. CDR1 MDHEN and CDR2 SYDVKM come from the germline V gene. CDR3 sequence (DNA): TGTGCCAGCAGTTTAAGGAGGGCGGGTAATGAAAAACTGTTTTTT. Translating gives CASSLRRAGNEKLFF.

The chain uses TRBV27 and TRBJ1-1, with TRBD1 as a possible D gene (5 bases). Germline CDR1 is MNHEY and CDR2 is SMNVEV (reference sequence). V lost 5 bases and J 5 bases, leaving 21 bases between the germline ends. The CDR3 totals 16 residues. DNA for the CDR3: TGTGCCAGCAGTAAAGGGGCAGGCCTGGGGAGGACTGAAGCTTTCTTT. As protein: CASSKGAGLGRTEAFF.

This clone was seen a handful of times. One end of the junction varies from germline; a read error may be responsible. The genes are TRBV10-3 and TRBJ1-4; D gene uncertain. The germline V gene has CDR1 ENHRY and CDR2 SYGVKD. The CDR3 has 13 residues. The CDR3 sequence is CAISESTNEKLFF. The CDR3 nucleotides read TGTGCCATCAGTGAGTCAACGAATGAAAAACTGTTTTTT.

This sequence joins TRBV15 and TRBJ1-4; the D gene is possibly TRBD1 (6 bases). This CDR3 region has 15 residues. The V end lost 2 bases, the J end lost 0 bases, and 7 bases lay between the germline ends. Germline V gene sequence: CDR1 LNHNV, CDR2 YYDKDF (reference sequence). The CDR3 DNA sequence: TGTGCCACCAGCAGAAGGGGGGCAACTAATGAAAAACTGTTTTTT. Translating gives CATSRRGATNEKLFF.

This clone was detected a few times. CDR3 in DNA: TGTGCCAGCAGCCCGGGACAGGGGCCCAATCAGCCCCAGCATTTT. This gives the protein CASSPGQGPNQPQHF. This rearrangement joins TRBV7-9 to TRBJ1-5; TRBD1 aligns across 10 bases. V was pared by 5 bases and J by 3 bases, with 4 bases of the junction left unmatched. This CDR3 is 15 amino acids long. CDR1 and CDR2 (germline): SEHNR, FQNEAQ (reference sequence).